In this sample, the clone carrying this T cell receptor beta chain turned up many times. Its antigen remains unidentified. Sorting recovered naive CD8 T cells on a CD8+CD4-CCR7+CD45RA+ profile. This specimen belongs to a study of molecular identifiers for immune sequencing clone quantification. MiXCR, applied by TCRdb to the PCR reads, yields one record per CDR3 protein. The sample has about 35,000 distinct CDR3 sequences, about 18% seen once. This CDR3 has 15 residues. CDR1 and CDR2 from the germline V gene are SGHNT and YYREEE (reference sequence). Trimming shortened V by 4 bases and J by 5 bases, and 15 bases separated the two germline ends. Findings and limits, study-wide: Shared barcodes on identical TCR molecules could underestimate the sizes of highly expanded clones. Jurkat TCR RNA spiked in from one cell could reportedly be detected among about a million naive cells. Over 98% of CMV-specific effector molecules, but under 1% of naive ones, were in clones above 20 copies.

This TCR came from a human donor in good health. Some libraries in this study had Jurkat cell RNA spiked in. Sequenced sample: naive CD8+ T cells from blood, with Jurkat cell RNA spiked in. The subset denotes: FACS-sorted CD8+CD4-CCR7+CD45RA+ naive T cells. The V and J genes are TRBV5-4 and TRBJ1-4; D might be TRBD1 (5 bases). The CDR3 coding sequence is TGTGCCAGCAGCCTATCCGGGACGGGGAATGAAAAACTGTTTTTT. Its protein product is CASSLSGTGNEKLFF.